The rows below give T cell receptor beta chains drawn from one sample of a study of blood T cell repertoires in COVID-19. Sequencing used immunoSEQ multiplex PCR; TCRdb keeps in-frame clones, though not all of them. Here the sample spans 200,000 or so clones, 70% to 90% being singletons. The sequencing input was PBMCs or T cells enriched from blood (not recorded which). These receptors originate from a woman aged 40-49 years with acute COVID-19. CDR3s include the opening cysteine and the closing phenylalanine or tryptophan. The order of the fields is J gene, D gene, V gene, clone size, CDR3 DNA, CDR3 protein. A D gene is named only where the DNA matches it firmly. The size entry is marked missing in some rows and otherwise reads once, few, many or a size class.

TRBJ2-3 | TRBD2 | TRBV15 | - | TGTGCCACCAGCAGAGATGGACTAGCGGGCCTGAGCACAGATACGCAGTATTTT | CATSRDGLAGLSTDTQYF
TRBJ1-5 | - | TRBV7-9 | - | TGTGCCAGCAGCTTTGGGGCTAATCAGCCCCAGCATTTT | CASSFGANQPQHF
TRBJ2-1 | TRBD2 | TRBV28 | - | TGTGCCAGCAGTTTAGCGAGCGGGAGGAATGAGCAGTTCTTC | CASSLASGRNEQFF
TRBJ2-2 | - | TRBV18 | - | TGTGCCAGCTCCACCACTAGCACCGGGGAGCTGTTTTTT | CASSTTSTGELFF
TRBJ2-3 | TRBD2 | TRBV15 | - | TGTGCCACCAGCAGGGGGGGTGCGGGAGGTCGCACAGATACGCAGTATTTT | CATSRGGAGGRTDTQYF
TRBJ2-2 | - | TRBV5-1 | once | TGCGCCAGCAGCTTGGGTGCAGGGGCCAGGACCGGGGAGCTGTTTTTT | CASSLGAGARTGELFF
TRBJ2-1 | TRBD2 | TRBV5-1 | - | TGCGCCAGCAGCTTGGCGCTAGCGGCTTCATACAATGAGCAGTTCTTC | CASSLALAASYNEQFF
TRBJ2-7 | TRBD1 | TRBV6-5 | - | TGTGCCAGGGACCTTTCGGGACAGCAGTCATACGAGCAGTACTTC | CARDLSGQQSYEQYF
TRBJ2-1 | TRBD2 | TRBV29-1 | - | TGCAGTTCTCTAGCGGGGAACAATGAGCAGTTCTTC | CSSLAGNNEQFF
TRBJ1-5 | TRBD1 | TRBV19 | - | TGTGCCAGTGATACAGGGGAAACATTCAATCAGCCCCAGCATTTT | CASDTGETFNQPQHF
TRBJ2-7 | - | TRBV7-9 | - | TGTGCCAGCAGCCCCGGAGGGAAATCCTACGAGCAGTACTTC | CASSPGGKSYEQYF
TRBJ2-7 | - | TRBV28 | - | TGTGCCAGCAGTTTTCAGACTGAGTACGAGCAGTACTTC | CASSFQTEYEQYF
TRBJ2-5 | - | TRBV7-8 | - | TGTGCCAGCAAGGCAGGGGGGTCCCGGGAGACCCAGTACTTC | CASKAGGSRETQYF
TRBJ1-2 | TRBD1 | TRBV5-8 | - | TGTGCCATCGAAATCCAGGGGGCGCGAGGCTACACCTTC | CAIEIQGARGYTF
TRBJ2-2 | TRBD1 | TRBV9 | - | TGTGCCAGCAGCGTAGTGCCTGGGCAGGGGGCCGGGGAGCTGTTTTTT | CASSVVPGQGAGELFF
TRBJ2-2 | TRBD2 | TRBV27 | - | TGTGCCAGCAGCCCGTTTCTAGCGGGAGGCACCGGGGAGCTGTTTTTT | CASSPFLAGGTGELFF
TRBJ2-6 | - | TRBV11-2 | - | TGTGCCAGCAGCCCGTGGGAGGCTGGCCGCTCTGGGGCCAACGTCCTGACTTTC | CASSPWEAGRSGANVLTF
TRBJ2-1 | TRBD1 | TRBV10-1 | - | TGCGCCAGCAGTGCGGAGACAGGGGGATACAATGAGCAGTTCTTC | CASSAETGGYNEQFF
TRBJ2-5 | - | TRBV7-9 | - | TGTGCCAGCAGCTTAGCGGCAGGGCTAGGGGAGACCCAGTACTTC | CASSLAAGLGETQYF
TRBJ1-1 | TRBD1 | TRBV10-3 | - | TGTGCCATCAGTCCCGGACAGGGGGTCTCTGAAGCTTTCTTT | CAISPGQGVSEAFF
TRBJ1-5 | TRBD1 | TRBV18 | - | TGTGCCAGCTCAGACAGGGGAATGACTGGCGGTCAGCCCCAGCATTTT | CASSDRGMTGGQPQHF
TRBJ1-4 | - | TRBV28 | - | TGTGCCAGCGCTAATACTAATGAAAAACTGTTTTTT | CASANTNEKLFF
TRBJ2-4 | - | TRBV28 | once | TGTGCCAGCAGTTTACAAGGAGAGACCAAAAACATTCAGTACTTC | CASSLQGETKNIQYF
TRBJ2-1 | TRBD2 | TRBV9 | - | TGTGCCAGCAGCGTCGCGGGAACAACAGCGGGAGGGCCCTCAGTTAATGAGCAGTTCTTC | CASSVAGTTAGGPSVNEQFF
TRBJ1-1 | TRBD1 | TRBV13 | - | TGTGCCAGCAGCTCACACGAACAGGGGAATTTTGAAGCTTTCTTT | CASSSHEQGNFEAFF
TRBJ2-1 | TRBD2 | TRBV5-1 | - | TGCGCCAGCAGCTACCCGGGACTAGTTGCCAATGAGCAGTTCTTC | CASSYPGLVANEQFF
TRBJ1-6 | - | TRBV27 | once | TGTGCCAGCAGTTCAGACAGTGGATCACCCCTCCACTTT | CASSSDSGSPLHF
TRBJ1-1 | TRBD1 | TRBV5-4 | once | TGTGCCAGCAGCTTGGGAACAGGGGCTGGGAACACTGAAGCTTTCTTT | CASSLGTGAGNTEAFF
TRBJ1-6 | TRBD1 | TRBV4-1 | - | TGCGCCAGCAGCCAACCTACCGGGACAGGGGGGTATAATTCACCCCTCCACTTT | CASSQPTGTGGYNSPLHF
TRBJ2-5 | - | TRBV4-3 | few | TGCGCCAGCAGCCGAGCGGAAGGGGAGACCCAGTACTTC | CASSRAEGETQYF
TRBJ2-4 | - | TRBV5-1 | - | TGCGCCAGCAGCTTTGCAGGCAGACAAGCCAAAAACATTCAGTACTTC | CASSFAGRQAKNIQYF
TRBJ1-1 | TRBD1 | TRBV7-2 | - | TGTGCCAGCAGCCCAACAGGGGGGAACACTGAAGCTTTCTTT | CASSPTGGNTEAFF
TRBJ2-3 | - | TRBV5-1 | few | TGCGCCAGCAGCCTAGACCCTACCATCAAGGATACGCAGTATTTT | CASSLDPTIKDTQYF
TRBJ1-1 | TRBD1 | TRBV12-3/TRBV12-4 | - | TGTGCCAGCAGACCCGGACAGGGCTTTGAAGCTTTCTTT | CASRPGQGFEAFF
TRBJ1-1 | - | TRBV28 | once | TGTGCCAGCAGCTCCCCGACAGACTGGAACACTGAAGCTTTCTTT | CASSSPTDWNTEAFF
TRBJ2-7 | TRBD1 | TRBV27 | - | TGTGCCAGCAGTTTTAACGCCCCCCGGACAGGGGGATTATACGAGCAGTACTTC | CASSFNAPRTGGLYEQYF
TRBJ2-1 | TRBD2 | TRBV28 | - | TGTGCCAGCAGTTTACCCGGGACTAGCTCCTACAATGAGCAGTTCTTC | CASSLPGTSSYNEQFF
TRBJ2-1 | TRBD2 | TRBV18 | - | TGTGCCAGCTCACCCGGACTAGCGGCTTACAATGAGCAGTTCTTC | CASSPGLAAYNEQFF
TRBJ2-3 | TRBD2 | TRBV7-8 | once | TGTGCCAGCAGCTTAAAGGGGACTAGCGGTATAGATACGCAGTATTTT | CASSLKGTSGIDTQYF
TRBJ2-7 | - | TRBV3-1/TRBV3-2 | - | TGTGCCAGCAGCCAAGCGATCGGCAGGGTGGGCGAGCAGTACTTC | CASSQAIGRVGEQYF
TRBJ2-5 | - | TRBV5-1 | - | TGCGCCAGCAGCTTGGGACAGCAAGAGACCCAGTACTTC | CASSLGQQETQYF
TRBJ1-5 | TRBD1 | TRBV6-4 | - | TGTGCCAGCAGTGGCCGGACAGGGTTGAGGAATCAGCCCCAGCATTTT | CASSGRTGLRNQPQHF
TRBJ2-7 | - | TRBV11-3 | - | TGTGCCAGCAGCCCTCAGGAAGGGGGACCCTACGAGCAGTACTTC | CASSPQEGGPYEQYF
TRBJ2-1 | - | TRBV4-3 | - | TGCGCCAGCAGCCAGGGGCTGGGCCACAATGAGCAGTTCTTC | CASSQGLGHNEQFF
TRBJ1-1 | - | TRBV7-9 | - | TGTGCCAGCAGCTTATGGCAGTTTGAAGCTTTCTTT | CASSLWQFEAFF
TRBJ2-7 | - | TRBV6-5 | - | TGTGCCAGTGGGAGGGGGTCCCCCTACGAGCAGTACTTC | CASGRGSPYEQYF
TRBJ1-1 | - | TRBV7-3 | - | TGTGCCAGCAGCTTGAGGGGAGGGGGAACTGAAGCTTTCTTT | CASSLRGGGTEAFF
TRBJ1-5 | - | TRBV29-1 | - | TGCAGCGTCCGACAGAGCAGCAATCAGCCCCAGCATTTT | CSVRQSSNQPQHF
TRBJ2-7 | - | TRBV10-2 | - | TGCGCCGGGGGCAGGGATGCCTACGAGCAGTACTTC | CAGGRDAYEQYF
TRBJ2-7 | TRBD2 | TRBV28 | once | TGTGCCAGCAATACGGGGGGGCTGTCGGCCATCTACGAGCAGTACTTC | CASNTGGLSAIYEQYF
TRBJ2-5 | - | TRBV7-6 | - | TGTGCCAGCAGCTCACGTAGGGGCGGAGAGACCCAGTACTTC | CASSSRRGGETQYF
TRBJ1-5 | - | TRBV28 | - | TGTGCCAGCTGTTTCGGGGGGAACAATCAGCCCCAGCATTTT | CASCFGGNNQPQHF
TRBJ2-3 | TRBD2 | TRBV7-3 | - | TGTGCCAGCAGCTTAACTGCTAGCGGGGGAGGGTCCACAGATACGCAGTATTTT | CASSLTASGGGSTDTQYF
TRBJ2-7 | - | TRBV28 | - | TGTGCCAGTGATGCCAAAACAGAGAGGGTCTACGAGCAGTACTTC | CASDAKTERVYEQYF
TRBJ2-4 | - | TRBV7-2 | - | TGTGCCAGCAGCTTAGAAGCCAGGGCCAAAAACATTCAGTACTTC | CASSLEARAKNIQYF
TRBJ2-6 | TRBD1 | TRBV5-1 | once | TGCGCCAGCAGAACCGGGACAGGGGTATCTTCTGGGGCCAACGTCCTGACTTTC | CASRTGTGVSSGANVLTF
TRBJ2-1 | - | TRBV6-4 | - | TGTGCCAGCAGTTACGAAAGGGGGAATGAGCAGTTCTTC | CASSYERGNEQFF
TRBJ2-2 | TRBD2 | TRBV2 | - | TGTGCCAGCTCCGGGACTAGCGGAATCGGGGAGCTGTTTTTT | CASSGTSGIGELFF
TRBJ2-1 | TRBD1 | TRBV7-8 | - | TGTGCCAGCAGTCCCCCGGACAGGGCCAACAATGAGCAGTTCTTC | CASSPPDRANNEQFF
TRBJ1-6 | TRBD1 | TRBV27 | - | TGTGCCAGCAGTTCCGCAGGGGGCGAGTCATACCAGGTCCACTTT | CASSSAGGESYQVHF